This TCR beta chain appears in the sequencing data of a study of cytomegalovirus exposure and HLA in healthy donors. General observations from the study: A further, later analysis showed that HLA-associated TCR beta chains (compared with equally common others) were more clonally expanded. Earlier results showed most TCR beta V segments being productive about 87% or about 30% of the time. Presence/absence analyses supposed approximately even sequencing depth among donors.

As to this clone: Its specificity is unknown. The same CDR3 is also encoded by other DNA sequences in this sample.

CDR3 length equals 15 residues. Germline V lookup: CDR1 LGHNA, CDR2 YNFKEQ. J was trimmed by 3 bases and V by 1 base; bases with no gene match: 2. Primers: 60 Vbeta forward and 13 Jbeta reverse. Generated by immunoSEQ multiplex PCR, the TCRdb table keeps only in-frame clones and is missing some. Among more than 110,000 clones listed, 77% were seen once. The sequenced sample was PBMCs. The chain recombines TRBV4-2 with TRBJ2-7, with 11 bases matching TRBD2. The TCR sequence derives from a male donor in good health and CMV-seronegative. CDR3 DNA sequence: TGTGCCAGCAGCCAAGGGCTAGCGGGGGGCTACGAGCAGTACTTC. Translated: CASSQGLAGGYEQYF.